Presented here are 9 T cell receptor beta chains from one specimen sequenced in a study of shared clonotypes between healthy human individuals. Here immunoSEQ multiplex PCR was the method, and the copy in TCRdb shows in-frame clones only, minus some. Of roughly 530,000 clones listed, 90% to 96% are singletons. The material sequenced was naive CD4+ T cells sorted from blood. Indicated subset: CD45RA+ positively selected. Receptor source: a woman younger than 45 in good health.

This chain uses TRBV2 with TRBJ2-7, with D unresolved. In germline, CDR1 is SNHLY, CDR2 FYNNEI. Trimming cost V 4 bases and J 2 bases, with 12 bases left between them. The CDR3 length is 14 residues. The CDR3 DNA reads TGTGCCAGCAGTGTCCTGCGGAGCACCTACGAGCAGTACTTC. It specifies CASSVLRSTYEQYF.

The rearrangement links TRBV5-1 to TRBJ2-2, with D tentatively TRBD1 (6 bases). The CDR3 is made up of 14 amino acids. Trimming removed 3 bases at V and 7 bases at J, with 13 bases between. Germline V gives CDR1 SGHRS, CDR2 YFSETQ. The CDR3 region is CASSSQGVDGELFF. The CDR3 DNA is TGCGCCAGCAGCTCACAGGGTGTAGACGGGGAGCTGTTTTTT.

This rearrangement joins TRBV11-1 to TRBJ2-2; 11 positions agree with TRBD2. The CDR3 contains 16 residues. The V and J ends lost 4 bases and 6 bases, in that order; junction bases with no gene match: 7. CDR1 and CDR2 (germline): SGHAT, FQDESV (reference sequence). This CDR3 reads CASSSGLAEGAGELFF. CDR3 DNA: TGTGCCAGCAGCTCGGGACTAGCGGAGGGGGCCGGGGAGCTGTTTTTT.

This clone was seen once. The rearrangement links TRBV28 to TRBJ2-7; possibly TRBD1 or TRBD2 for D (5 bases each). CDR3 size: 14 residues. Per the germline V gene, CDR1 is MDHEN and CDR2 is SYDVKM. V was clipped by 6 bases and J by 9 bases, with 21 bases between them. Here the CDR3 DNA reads TGTGCCAGCAGGCTGGGGGTCCACTATCGAGTGCAGTACTTC. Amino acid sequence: CASRLGVHYRVQYF. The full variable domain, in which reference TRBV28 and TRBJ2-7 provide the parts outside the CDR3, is DVKVTQSSRYLVKRTGEKVFLECVQDMDHENMFWYRQDPGLGLRLIYFSYDVKMKEKGDIPEGYSVSREKKERFSLILESASTNQTSMYLCASRLGVHYRVQYFGPGTRLTVT.

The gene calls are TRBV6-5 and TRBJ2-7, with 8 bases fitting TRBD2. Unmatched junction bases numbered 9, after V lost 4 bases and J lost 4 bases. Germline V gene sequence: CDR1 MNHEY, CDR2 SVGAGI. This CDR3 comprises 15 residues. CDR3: CASSFERGGGYEQYF. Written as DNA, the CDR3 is TGTGCCAGCAGTTTCGAAAGGGGCGGGGGGTACGAGCAGTACTTC.

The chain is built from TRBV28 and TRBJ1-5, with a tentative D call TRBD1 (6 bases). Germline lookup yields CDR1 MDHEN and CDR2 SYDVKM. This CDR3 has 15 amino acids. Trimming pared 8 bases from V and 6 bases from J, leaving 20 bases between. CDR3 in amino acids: CASRDTLGVSQPQHF. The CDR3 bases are TGTGCCAGCCGGGACACATTAGGCGTGAGTCAGCCCCAGCATTTT.

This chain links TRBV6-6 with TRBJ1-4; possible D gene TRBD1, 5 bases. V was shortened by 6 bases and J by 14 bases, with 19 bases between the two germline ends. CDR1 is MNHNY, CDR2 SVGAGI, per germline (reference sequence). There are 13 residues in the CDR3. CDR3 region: CASSPMEGIPLFF. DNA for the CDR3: TGTGCCAGCAGCCCGATGGAGGGGATTCCTCTGTTTTTT.

The CDR3 coding sequence is TGTGCCAGCAGCCCCCGCTACGAGCAGTACTTC. It yields the protein CASSPRYEQYF. This chain uses TRBV28 with TRBJ2-5, with D unresolved. The end of the DNA aligns better with TRBJ2-7, so the J call may be wrong. CDR1 and CDR2 (germline): MDHEN, SYDVKM. The CDR3 length is 11 residues.

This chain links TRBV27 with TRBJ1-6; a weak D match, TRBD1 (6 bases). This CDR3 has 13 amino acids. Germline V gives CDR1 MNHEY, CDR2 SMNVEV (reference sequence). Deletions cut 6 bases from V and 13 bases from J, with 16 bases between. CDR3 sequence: CASRGANLPPLHF. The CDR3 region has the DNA TGTGCCAGCAGGGGGGCCAACCTCCCGCCCCTCCACTTT.